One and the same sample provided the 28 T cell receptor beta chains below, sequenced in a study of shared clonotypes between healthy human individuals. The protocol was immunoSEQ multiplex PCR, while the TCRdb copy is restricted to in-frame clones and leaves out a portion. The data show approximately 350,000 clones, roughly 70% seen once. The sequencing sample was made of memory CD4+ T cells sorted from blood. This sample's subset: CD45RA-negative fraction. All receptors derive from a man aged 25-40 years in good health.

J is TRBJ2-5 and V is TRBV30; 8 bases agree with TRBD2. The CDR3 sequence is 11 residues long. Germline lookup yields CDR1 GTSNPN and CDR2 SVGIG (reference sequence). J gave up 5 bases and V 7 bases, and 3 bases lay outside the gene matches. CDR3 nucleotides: TGTGCCTTCGGGGGGGCGGAGACCCAGTACTTC. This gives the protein CAFGGAETQYF.

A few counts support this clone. The CDR3 loop reads CASSQGPSGATDEQFF. CDR3 nucleotide sequence: TGCGCCAGCAGCCAGGGGCCTAGCGGGGCCACGGATGAGCAGTTCTTC. V usage is TRBV4-3 and J usage is TRBJ2-1; 9 nucleotides match TRBD2. The CDR3 covers 16 residues. Germline CDR1 LGHNA, CDR2 YSLEER. Unmatched junction bases numbered 11, after V lost 3 bases and J lost 8 bases.

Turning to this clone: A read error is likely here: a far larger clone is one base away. DNA of the CDR3: TGTGTCAGCAGCCCGGGACAGGGACCAGGAAACACCATATATTTT. Translating gives CVSSPGQGPGNTIYF. V usage is TRBV11-3 and J usage is TRBJ1-3; 9 nucleotides line up with TRBD1. The germline gives CDR1 SGHNT, CDR2 YENEEA. This CDR3 is 15 amino acids long.

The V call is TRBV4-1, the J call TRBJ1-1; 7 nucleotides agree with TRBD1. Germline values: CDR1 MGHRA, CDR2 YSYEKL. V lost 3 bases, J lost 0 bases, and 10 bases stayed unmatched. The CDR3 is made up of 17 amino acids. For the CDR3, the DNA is TGCGCCAGCAGCCAGGGGGGGTTGAGGGGGCTGAACACTGAAGCTTTCTTT. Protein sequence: CASSQGGLRGLNTEAFF.

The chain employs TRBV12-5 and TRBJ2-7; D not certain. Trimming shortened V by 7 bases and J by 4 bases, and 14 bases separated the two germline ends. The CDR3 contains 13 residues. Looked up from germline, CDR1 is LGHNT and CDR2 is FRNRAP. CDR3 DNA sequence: TGTGCTAGTGCCTTAGAGTTGGCTTACGAGCAGTACTTC. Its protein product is CASALELAYEQYF.

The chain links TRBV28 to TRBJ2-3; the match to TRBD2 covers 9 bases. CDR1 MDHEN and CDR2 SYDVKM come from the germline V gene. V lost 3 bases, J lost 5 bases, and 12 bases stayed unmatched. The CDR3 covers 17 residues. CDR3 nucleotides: TGTGCCAGCAGTTTGTCCTCTGTAGCGGGAGTGTTAGATACGCAGTATTTT. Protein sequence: CASSLSSVAGVLDTQYF.

The CDR3 here is CASSLLPPKLETQYF. CDR3 DNA: TGTGCCAGCAGTTTACTCCCCCCTAAGCTGGAGACCCAGTACTTC. The V call is TRBV27, the J call TRBJ2-5; D uncertain. Trimming left V 2 bases short and J 5 bases short, with 15 bases between. The CDR3 is 15 amino acids. Germline CDR1 is MNHEY and CDR2 is SMNVEV (reference sequence).

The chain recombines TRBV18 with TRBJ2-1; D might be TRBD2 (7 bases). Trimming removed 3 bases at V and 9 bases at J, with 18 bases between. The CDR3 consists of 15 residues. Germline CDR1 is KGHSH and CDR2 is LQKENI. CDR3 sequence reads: CASSPAGAELGEQFF. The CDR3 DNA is TGTGCCAGCTCACCGGCGGGGGCGGAGTTGGGTGAGCAGTTCTTC.

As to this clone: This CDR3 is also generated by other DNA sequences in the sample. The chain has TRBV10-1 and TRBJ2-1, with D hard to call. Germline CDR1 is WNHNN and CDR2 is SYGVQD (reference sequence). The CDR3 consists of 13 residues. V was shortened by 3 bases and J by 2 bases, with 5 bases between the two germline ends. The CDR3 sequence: CASSEGTYNEQFF. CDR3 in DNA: TGCGCCAGCAGTGAAGGGACCTACAATGAGCAGTTCTTC.

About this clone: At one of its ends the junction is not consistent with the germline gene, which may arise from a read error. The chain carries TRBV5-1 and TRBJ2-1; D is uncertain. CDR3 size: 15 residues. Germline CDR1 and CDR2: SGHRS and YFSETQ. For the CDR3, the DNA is TGCGCCAGCAGCTTGGGTAGAAGCTCCTACAATGGGCAGTTCTTC. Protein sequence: CASSLGRSSYNGQFF.

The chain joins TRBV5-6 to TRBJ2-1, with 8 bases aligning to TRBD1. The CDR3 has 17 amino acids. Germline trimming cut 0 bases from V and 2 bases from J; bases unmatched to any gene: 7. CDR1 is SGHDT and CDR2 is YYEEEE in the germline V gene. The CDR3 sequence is CASSLVRTGTTYNEQFF. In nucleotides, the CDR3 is TGTGCCAGCAGCTTGGTTCGGACAGGGACCACCTACAATGAGCAGTTCTTC. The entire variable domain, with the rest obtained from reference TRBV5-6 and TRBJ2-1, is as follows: DAGVTQSPTHLIKTRGQQVTLRCSPKSGHDTVSWYQQALGQGPQFIFQYYEEEERQRGNFPDRFSGHQFPNYSSELNVNALLLGDSALYLCASSLVRTGTTYNEQFFGPGTRLTVL.

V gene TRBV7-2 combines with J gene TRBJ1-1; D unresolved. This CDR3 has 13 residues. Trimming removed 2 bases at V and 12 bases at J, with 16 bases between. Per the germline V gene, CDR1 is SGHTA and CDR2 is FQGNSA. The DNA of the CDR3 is TGTGCCAGCAGCTTAAAGGGAAGTAGCCGAACTTTCTTT. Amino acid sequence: CASSLKGSSRTFF.

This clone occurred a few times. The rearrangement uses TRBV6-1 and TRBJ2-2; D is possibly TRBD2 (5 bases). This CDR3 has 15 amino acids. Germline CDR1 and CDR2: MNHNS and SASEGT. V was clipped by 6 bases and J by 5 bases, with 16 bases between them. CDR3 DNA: TGTGCCAGCAGCGGACGGAGGCTGGGAACCGGGGAGCTGTTTTTT. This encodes CASSGRRLGTGELFF.

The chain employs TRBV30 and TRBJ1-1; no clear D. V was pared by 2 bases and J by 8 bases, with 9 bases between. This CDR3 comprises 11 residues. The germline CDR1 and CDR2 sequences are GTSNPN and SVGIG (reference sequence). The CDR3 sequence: CAWSQPGEAFF. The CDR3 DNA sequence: TGTGCCTGGAGTCAACCGGGGGAAGCTTTCTTT. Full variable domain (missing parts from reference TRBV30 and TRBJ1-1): SQTIHQWPATLVQPVGSPLSLECTVEGTSNPNLYWYRQAAGRGLQLLFYSVGIGQISSEVPQNLSASRPQDRQFILSSKKLLLSDSGFYLCAWSQPGEAFFGQGTRLTVV.

CDR3 sequence: CASSLEGEHQPQHF. CDR3 bases: TGCGCCAGCAGCTTGGAGGGTGAGCATCAGCCCCAGCATTTT. The V call is TRBV5-1, the J call TRBJ1-5; no clear D gene. This CDR3 region has 14 residues. CDR1 is SGHRS and CDR2 is YFSETQ in the germline V gene. The ends were cut back, 0 bases at V and 5 bases at J, with 9 bases in the middle.

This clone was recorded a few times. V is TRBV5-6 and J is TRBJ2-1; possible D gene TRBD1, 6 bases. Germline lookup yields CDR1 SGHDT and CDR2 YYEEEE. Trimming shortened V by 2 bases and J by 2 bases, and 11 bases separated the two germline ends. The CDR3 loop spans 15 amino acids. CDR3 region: CASSLLGATYNEQFF. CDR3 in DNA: TGTGCCAGCAGCTTATTGGGGGCCACCTACAATGAGCAGTTCTTC. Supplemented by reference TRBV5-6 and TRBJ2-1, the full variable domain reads DAGVTQSPTHLIKTRGQQVTLRCSPKSGHDTVSWYQQALGQGPQFIFQYYEEEERQRGNFPDRFSGHQFPNYSSELNVNALLLGDSALYLCASSLLGATYNEQFFGPGTRLTVL.

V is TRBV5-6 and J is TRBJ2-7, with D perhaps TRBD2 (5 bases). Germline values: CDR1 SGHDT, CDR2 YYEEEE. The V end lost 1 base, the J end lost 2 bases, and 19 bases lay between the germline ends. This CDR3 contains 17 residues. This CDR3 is CASSLNDPWLATYEQYF. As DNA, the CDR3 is TGTGCCAGCAGCTTGAATGACCCCTGGTTAGCGACCTACGAGCAGTACTTC.

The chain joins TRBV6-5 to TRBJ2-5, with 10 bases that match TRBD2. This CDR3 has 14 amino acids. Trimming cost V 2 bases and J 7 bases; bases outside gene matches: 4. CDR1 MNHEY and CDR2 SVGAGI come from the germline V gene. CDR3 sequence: CASSYRLAGRTQYF. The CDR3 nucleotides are TGTGCCAGCAGTTACCGACTAGCGGGTCGGACCCAGTACTTC.

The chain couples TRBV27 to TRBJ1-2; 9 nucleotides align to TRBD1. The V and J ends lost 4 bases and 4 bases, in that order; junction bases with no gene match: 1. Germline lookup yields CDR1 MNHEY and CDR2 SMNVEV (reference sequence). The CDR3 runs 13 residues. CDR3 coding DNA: TGTGCCAGCAGTTCGGACAGGGGCTATGGCTACACCTTC. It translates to CASSSDRGYGYTF.

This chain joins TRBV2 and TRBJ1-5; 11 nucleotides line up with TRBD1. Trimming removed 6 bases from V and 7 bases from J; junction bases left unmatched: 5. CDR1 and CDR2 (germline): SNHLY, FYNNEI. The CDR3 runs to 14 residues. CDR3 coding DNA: TGTGCCAGCAGCCCCGGGACAGGGGGGCAGCCCCAGCATTTT. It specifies CASSPGTGGQPQHF.

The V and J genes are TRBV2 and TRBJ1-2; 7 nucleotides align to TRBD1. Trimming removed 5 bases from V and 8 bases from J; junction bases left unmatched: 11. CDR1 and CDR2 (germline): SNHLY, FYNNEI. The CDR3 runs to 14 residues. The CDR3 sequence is CASSLLRGQEGYTF. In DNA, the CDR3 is TGTGCCAGCAGTTTATTGAGGGGGCAGGAGGGCTACACCTTC.

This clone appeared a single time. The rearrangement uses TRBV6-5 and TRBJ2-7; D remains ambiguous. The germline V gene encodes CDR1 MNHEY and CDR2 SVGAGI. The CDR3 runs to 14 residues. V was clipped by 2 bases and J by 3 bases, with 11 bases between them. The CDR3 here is CASSYGRTVYEQYF. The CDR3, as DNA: TGTGCCAGCAGTTACGGCAGAACCGTCTACGAGCAGTACTTC.

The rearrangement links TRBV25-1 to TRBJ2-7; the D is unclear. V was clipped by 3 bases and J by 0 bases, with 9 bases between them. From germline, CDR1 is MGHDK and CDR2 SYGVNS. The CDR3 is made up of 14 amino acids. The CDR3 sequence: CASSEGQHSYEQYF. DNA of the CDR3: TGTGCCAGCAGTGAGGGTCAACACTCCTACGAGCAGTACTTC.

DNA for the CDR3: TGTGCCAGCAGCTTAGCGGGAGCAGCGGGGACCCAGTACTTC. It is translated as CASSLAGAAGTQYF. This chain connects TRBV7-2 to TRBJ2-5, with D perhaps TRBD2 (6 bases). Germline CDR1 is SGHTA and CDR2 is FQGNSA. Between the trimmed V and J ends, which lost 0 bases and 7 bases, there was a span of 12 bases. The length of the CDR3 is 14 residues.

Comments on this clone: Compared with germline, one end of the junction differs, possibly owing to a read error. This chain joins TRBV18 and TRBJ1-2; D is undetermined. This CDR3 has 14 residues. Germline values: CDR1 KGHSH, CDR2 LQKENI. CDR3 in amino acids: CVSSPRQENYGYTF. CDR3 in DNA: TGTGTCAGCTCACCAAGGCAGGAGAACTATGGCTACACCTTC.

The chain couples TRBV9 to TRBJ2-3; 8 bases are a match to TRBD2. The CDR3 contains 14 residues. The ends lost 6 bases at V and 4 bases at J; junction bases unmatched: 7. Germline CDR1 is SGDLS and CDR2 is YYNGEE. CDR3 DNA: TGTGCCAGCACCAGCGGGAGTCAGCCAGATACGCAGTATTTT. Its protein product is CASTSGSQPDTQYF. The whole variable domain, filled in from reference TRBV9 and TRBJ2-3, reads DSGVTQTPKHLITATGQRVTLRCSPRSGDLSVYWYQQSLDQGLQFLIQYYNGEERAKGNILERFSAQQFPDLHSELNLSSLELGDSALYFCASTSGSQPDTQYFGPGTRLTVL.

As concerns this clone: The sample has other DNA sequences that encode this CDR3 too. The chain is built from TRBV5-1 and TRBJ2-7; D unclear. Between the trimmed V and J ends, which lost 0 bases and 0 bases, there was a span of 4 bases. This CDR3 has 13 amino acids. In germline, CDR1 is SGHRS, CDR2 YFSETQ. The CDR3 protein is CASSLASSYEQYF. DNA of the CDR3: TGCGCCAGCAGCTTGGCGAGCTCCTACGAGCAGTACTTC. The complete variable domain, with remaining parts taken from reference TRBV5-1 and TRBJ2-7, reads KAGVTQTPRYLIKTRGQQVTLSCSPISGHRSVSWYQQTPGQGLQFLFEYFSETQRNKGNFPGRFSGRQFSNSRSEMNVSTLELGDSALYLCASSLASSYEQYFGPGTRLTVT.

The CDR3 is CASRRMENEQFF. CDR3 in DNA: TGTGCCAGCAGGCGGATGGAGAATGAGCAGTTCTTC. The genes are TRBV7-9 and TRBJ2-1; the D is unclear. The germline CDR1 and CDR2 sequences are SEHNR and FQNEAQ (reference sequence). The CDR3 length is 12 residues. V lost 6 bases and J lost 7, with 10 bases in between.